The 5 T cell receptor beta chains listed next were all sequenced from one sample in a study of post-analysis software for immune sequencing data. Overall study findings and caveats: With TRBV5-6, TRBV5-1 and TRBV20-1 included, a handful of TRBV segments were more frequent in patients than in controls.

No antigen has been identified for these receptors. Presence of unique molecular identifiers characterized the TCR beta cDNA libraries. Via MiXCR, TCRdb re-called the PCR reads, giving one row per CDR3 protein. In the table there are about 540,000 distinct CDR3 sequences, around 34% of which are singletons. The sequencing input was blood. The origin of the receptors is a girl under 18 with multiple sclerosis.

The gene calls are TRBV7-3 and TRBJ2-5; 9 positions agree with TRBD2. Germline-derived CDR1 and CDR2 are SGHTA and FQGTGA. V dropped 4 bases and J dropped 2; count of bases not matched to a gene: 8. The CDR3 is 16 amino acids. CDR3 in DNA: TGTGCCAGCAGCTGGGGAATGACTAGCGGACAAGAGACCCAGTACTTC. Encoded protein: CASSWGMTSGQETQYF. Full variable domain (missing parts from reference TRBV7-3 and TRBJ2-5): GAGVSQTPSNKVTEKGKYVELRCDPISGHTALYWYRQSLGQGPEFLIYFQGTGAADDSGLPNDRFFAVRPEGSVSTLKIQRTERGDSAVYLCASSWGMTSGQETQYFGPGTRLLVL.

This clonotype was seen more than once but under ten times. The chain has TRBV15 and TRBJ2-5; 7 nucleotides line up with TRBD2. Germline CDR1 reads LNHNV; CDR2 reads YYDKDF (reference sequence). CDR3 length equals 16 residues. V lost 0 bases and J lost 2; bases outside the gene matches: 6. Here the CDR3 DNA reads TGTGCCACCAGCAGAGAAGTGGGGCGGGGGCAAGAGACCCAGTACTTC. Encoded protein: CATSREVGRGQETQYF.

The table lists this clonotype with a count of one. This chain connects TRBV6-1 to TRBJ2-5; D perhaps matches TRBD1 (5 bases). The V gene's germline CDR1 is MNHNS and CDR2 SASEGT. With 7 bases removed from V and 2 bases from J, the gap between germline ends came to 11 bases. The CDR3 is 13 residues long. For the CDR3, the DNA is TGTGCCAGCATGCGAGACAGACAAGAGACCCAGTACTTC. It translates to CASMRDRQETQYF.

Note on this clonotype: This may come from a read error, since a much larger clone is one base off. The genes are TRBV14 and TRBJ1-2, with no clear D. Germline V lookup: CDR1 SGHDN, CDR2 FVKESK. The CDR3 consists of 13 residues. As DNA, the CDR3 is TGTGCCAGCAGCCCGGGGAAGAACTATGGCTGCACCTTC. Encoded protein: CASSPGKNYGCTF.

V and J are TRBV20-1 and TRBJ2-7; TRBD1 matches 11 bases. There are 15 residues in the CDR3. J gave up 3 bases and V 1 base, and 5 bases lay outside the gene matches. CDR1 is DFQATT and CDR2 is SNEGSKA in the germline V gene (reference sequence). The CDR3 sequence is CSARADRGRGYEQYF. The CDR3 coding sequence is TGCAGTGCTAGAGCGGACAGGGGGCGTGGCTACGAGCAGTACTTC.